The 21 T cell receptor beta chains reported below all come from one sample, sequenced in a study of cytomegalovirus exposure and HLA in healthy donors. This PCR relied on a set of 60 Vbeta primers and 13 Jbeta primers. Measured with immunoSEQ multiplex PCR; TCRdb has only the in-frame clones, and not every one. The sample lists some 180,000 clones, less than 90% occurring once. Sequencing input: PBMCs. These receptors were obtained from a girl in the first two years of life in good health and CMV-seronegative.

Here the CDR3 reads CASSFGGYTDTQYF. The CDR3 DNA follows: TGCGCCAGCAGCTTCGGCGGATATACAGATACGCAGTATTTT. The chain carries TRBV5-1 and TRBJ2-3; no clear D gene. Germline CDR1 SGHRS, CDR2 YFSETQ. V was shortened by 2 bases and J by 3 bases, with 10 bases between the two germline ends. The CDR3 covers 14 residues.

This clone is a singleton in its sample. The chain employs TRBV5-1 and TRBJ1-4; D call uncertain. The germline V and J ends were trimmed by 2 bases and 4 bases, with 9 bases remaining between them. This CDR3 is 14 amino acids long. Germline V gene lookup returns CDR1 SGHRS and CDR2 YFSETQ. The CDR3 DNA sequence: TGCGCCAGCAGCTTTACGGGGAGTAATGAAAAACTGTTTTTT. Its protein is CASSFTGSNEKLFF. The whole variable domain, filled in from reference TRBV5-1 and TRBJ1-4, reads KAGVTQTPRYLIKTRGQQVTLSCSPISGHRSVSWYQQTPGQGLQFLFEYFSETQRNKGNFPGRFSGRQFSNSRSEMNVSTLELGDSALYLCASSFTGSNEKLFFGSGTQLSVL.

CDR3 DNA: TGTGCCAGCAGTGGTATGGGGGTAGGGGGCCAAGAGACCCAGTACTTC. Protein sequence: CASSGMGVGGQETQYF. V and J are TRBV2 and TRBJ2-5; TRBD1 is a possible D gene (6 bases). The germline V and J ends were trimmed by 4 bases and 1 base, with 16 bases remaining between them. CDR1 is SNHLY and CDR2 is FYNNEI in the germline V gene. This CDR3 is 16 amino acids long.

V and J are TRBV7-9 and TRBJ1-1; D gene unclear. Germline values: CDR1 SEHNR, CDR2 FQNEAQ (reference sequence). V was trimmed by 6 bases and J by 2 bases, leaving 16 bases between them. The CDR3 is 15 residues long. DNA of the CDR3: TGTGCCAGCAGACCGAAGACGGAACTAAACACTGAAGCTTTCTTT. Translation gives CASRPKTELNTEAFF.

The chain carries TRBV5-4 and TRBJ1-1; no reliable D call. The CDR3 has 14 residues. Germline-derived CDR1 and CDR2 are SGHNT and YYREEE (reference sequence). Trimming stripped 1 base from V and 1 base from J, with 8 bases between. For the CDR3, the DNA is TGTGCCAGCAGCTTGCCGACAACGAACACTGAAGCTTTCTTT. Translating it yields CASSLPTTNTEAFF.

This sequence joins TRBV4-1 and TRBJ1-1, with TRBD1 matching over 7 bases. V lost 2 bases to trimming and J lost 3 bases; unmatched junction nucleotides: 6. CDR3 length: 15 residues. Germline V gene lookup returns CDR1 MGHRA and CDR2 YSYEKL. In nucleotides, the CDR3 is TGCGCCAGCAGCCAACAAGACAGGGCGGACACTGAAGCTTTCTTT. Protein product: CASSQQDRADTEAFF.

As for this clone: A read error may account for a junction end that differs from germline. V gene TRBV6-1 combines with J gene TRBJ1-1; perhaps TRBD1 as D (5 bases). The V gene's germline CDR1 is MNHNS and CDR2 SASEGT. CDR3 size: 13 residues. For the CDR3, the DNA is TGTGCCAGCGGTGACAGTTTGAACACTGAAGCTTTCTTT. It translates to CASGDSLNTEAFF.

Details on this clone: One end of the junction fails to match germline, which may point to a read error. The CDR3 DNA is TGTGCCAGCAGCCAGCTAGCTCCCCGGGACAGGGGGTCTCAGTCCCAGCATTTT. Translation: CASSQLAPRDRGSQSQHF. The V and J genes are TRBV4-2 and TRBJ1-5; 11 nucleotides match TRBD1. The CDR3 is 18 amino acids. Per germline, CDR1 LGHNA and CDR2 YNFKEQ.

V gene TRBV13 combines with J gene TRBJ1-2; possibly TRBD1 for D (6 bases). The CDR3 is made up of 16 amino acids. Trimming removed 2 bases at V and 4 bases at J, with 17 bases between. From germline, CDR1 is PRHDT and CDR2 FYEKMQ (reference sequence). The CDR3 region is CASSLPGTRDPYGYTF. DNA of the CDR3: TGTGCCAGCAGCTTACCCGGGACAAGGGACCCCTATGGCTACACCTTC.

The V gene is TRBV9, the J gene TRBJ2-7, with 10 positions matching TRBD1. With 3 bases clipped from V and 5 bases from J, the junction kept 11 bases outside the gene matches. CDR1 is SGDLS and CDR2 is YYNGEE in the germline V gene. The CDR3 has 16 amino acids. CDR3 amino acids: CASSANVGQGSNEQYF. In nucleotides, the CDR3 is TGTGCCAGCAGCGCAAATGTGGGACAGGGGTCTAACGAGCAGTACTTC. Complete variable domain (other parts from reference TRBV9 and TRBJ2-7): DSGVTQTPKHLITATGQRVTLRCSPRSGDLSVYWYQQSLDQGLQFLIQYYNGEERAKGNILERFSAQQFPDLHSELNLSSLELGDSALYFCASSANVGQGSNEQYFGPGTRLTVT.

This chain joins TRBV20-1 and TRBJ2-1; perhaps TRBD2 as D (5 bases). Trimming left V 6 bases short and J 9 bases short, with 12 bases between. The germline V gene encodes CDR1 DFQATT and CDR2 SNEGSKA (reference sequence). This CDR3 comprises 11 residues. The CDR3: CSALGVVEQFF. Here the CDR3 DNA reads TGCAGTGCCCTCGGGGTGGTTGAGCAGTTCTTC.

The chain employs TRBV20-1 and TRBJ2-7, with D perhaps TRBD2 (5 bases). Trimming took off 6 bases at V and 10 bases at J, with 16 bases between the two ends. The length of the CDR3 is 11 residues. Germline V gene sequence: CDR1 DFQATT, CDR2 SNEGSKA (reference sequence). The CDR3 region has the DNA TGCAGTGCGCCCGTCGGGGTAGTACAGTACTTC. It yields the protein CSAPVGVVQYF.

The chain carries TRBV7-9 and TRBJ2-1, with 11 positions matching TRBD2. From germline, CDR1 is SEHNR and CDR2 FQNEAQ (reference sequence). The CDR3 extends over 16 amino acids. After removal of 2 bases from V and 5 bases from J, the junction contained 5 bases not matched to a gene. In nucleotides, the CDR3 is TGTGCCAGCAGCTTAAGGCTAGCGGGGGGAGACAATGAGCAGTTCTTC. This gives the protein CASSLRLAGGDNEQFF.

The chain uses TRBV2 and TRBJ1-1; 8 positions agree with TRBD1. Germline trimming cut 7 bases from V and 5 bases from J; bases unmatched to any gene: 12. CDR1 SNHLY and CDR2 FYNNEI come from the germline V gene. The CDR3 length is 15 residues. The CDR3 protein is CASTRGDRSDTEAFF. In DNA, the CDR3 is TGTGCCAGCACCCGAGGGGACAGGTCGGATACTGAAGCTTTCTTT.

This clone was seen only a few times. V is TRBV5-1 and J is TRBJ1-4, with TRBD1 matching 8 bases. The germline gives CDR1 SGHRS, CDR2 YFSETQ. CDR3 length: 15 residues. V was pared by 3 bases and J by 7 bases, with 8 bases of the junction left unmatched. CDR3 sequence (DNA): TGCGCCAGCAGCTCCGGGCAGGGGGCAGCTGAAAAACTGTTTTTT. It encodes CASSSGQGAAEKLFF.

The chain couples TRBV19 to TRBJ1-6; 7 positions match TRBD1. Germline-derived CDR1 and CDR2 are LNHDA and SQIVND (reference sequence). With 3 bases clipped from V and 2 bases from J, the junction kept 10 bases outside the gene matches. The CDR3 contains 18 residues. CDR3 DNA sequence: TGTGCCAGTAGTATTTATCCGGCAGGGGGACCCTATAATTCACCCCTCCACTTT. This translates into CASSIYPAGGPYNSPLHF.

The CDR3 loop is CASSQVLGTFEQYF. DNA of the CDR3: TGTGCCAGCAGCCAAGTCCTTGGGACATTCGAGCAGTACTTC. J is TRBJ2-5 and V is TRBV14; tentative D call: TRBD1 (6 bases). The end of the DNA is better explained by TRBJ2-7, so the J call may be wrong. CDR1 and CDR2 from the germline V gene are SGHDN and FVKESK. The CDR3 is made up of 14 amino acids.

This clone was found once. The chain couples TRBV2 to TRBJ2-3, with 10 bases that match TRBD2. Trimming removed 4 bases from V and 2 bases from J; junction bases left unmatched: 6. Per the germline V gene, CDR1 is SNHLY and CDR2 is FYNNEI. This CDR3 region has 16 residues. The CDR3: CASSVERGGVTDTQYF. CDR3 nucleotide sequence: TGTGCCAGCAGTGTTGAGCGGGGGGGCGTCACAGATACGCAGTATTTT. The full variable domain, completed using reference TRBV2 and TRBJ2-3, is EPEVTQTPSHQVTQMGQEVILRCVPISNHLYFYWYRQILGQKVEFLVSFYNNEISEKSEIFDDQFSVERPDGSNFTLKIRSTKLEDSAMYFCASSVERGGVTDTQYFGPGTRLTVL.

The chain has TRBV4-2 and TRBJ2-3, with TRBD2 as a possible D gene (6 bases). Germline CDR1 is LGHNA and CDR2 is YNFKEQ. V shed 2 bases and J shed 0 bases, with 15 bases lying between them. The CDR3 consists of 17 residues. The CDR3 DNA is TGTGCCAGCAGCCAACCCGGACTACCCCATAGCACAGATACGCAGTATTTT. It specifies CASSQPGLPHSTDTQYF.

In DNA, the CDR3 is TGTGCCAGCAGTTATTTTGGCGGAGGGTCCTACAATGAGCAGTTCTTC. The encoded protein is CASSYFGGGSYNEQFF. The rearrangement joins TRBV6-5 to TRBJ2-1, with a tentative D call TRBD2 (6 bases). The germline V gene encodes CDR1 MNHEY and CDR2 SVGAGI. Deletions cut 3 bases from V and 1 base from J, with 13 bases between. The CDR3 has 16 residues.

The rearrangement links TRBV27 to TRBJ2-7; 8 bases line up with TRBD2. This CDR3 comprises 14 residues. The V and J ends lost 2 bases and 3 bases, in that order; junction bases with no gene match: 3. Germline CDR1 MNHEY, CDR2 SMNVEV (reference sequence). The DNA for the CDR3 is TGTGCCAGCAGTTTAGCGGGAGGATGCTACGAGCAGTACTTC. This encodes CASSLAGGCYEQYF.